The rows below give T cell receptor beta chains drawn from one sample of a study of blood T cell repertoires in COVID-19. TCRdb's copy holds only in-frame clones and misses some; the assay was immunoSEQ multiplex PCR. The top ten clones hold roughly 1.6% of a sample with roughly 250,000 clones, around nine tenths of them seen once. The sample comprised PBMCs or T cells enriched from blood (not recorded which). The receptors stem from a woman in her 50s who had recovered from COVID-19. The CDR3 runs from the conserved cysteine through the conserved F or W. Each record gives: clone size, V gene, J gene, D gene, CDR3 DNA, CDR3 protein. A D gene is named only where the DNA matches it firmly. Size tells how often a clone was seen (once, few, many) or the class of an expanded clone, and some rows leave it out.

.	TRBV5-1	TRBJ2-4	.	TGCGCCAGCTCAACGTTTGAGGGGACTGGGGCCAAAAACATTCAGTACTTC	CASSTFEGTGAKNIQYF
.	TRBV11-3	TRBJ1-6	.	TGTGCCAGCAGCCAAGACAGGATGGCACCCCTCCACTTT	CASSQDRMAPLHF
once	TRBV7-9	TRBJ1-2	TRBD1	TGTGCCAGCAGCACCGGACAGGGCAACTATGGCTACACCTTC	CASSTGQGNYGYTF
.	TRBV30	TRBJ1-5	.	TGTGCCTGGAGTGTGCAGGGGAATCAGCCCCAGCATTTT	CAWSVQGNQPQHF
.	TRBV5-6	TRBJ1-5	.	TGTGCCAGCAGCTTGAGGAAGGGGGGGAATAGCAATCAGCCCCAGCATTTT	CASSLRKGGNSNQPQHF
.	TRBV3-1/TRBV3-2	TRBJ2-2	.	TGTGCCAGCAGCCGACGGGACAATCCCGGGGAGCTGTTTTTT	CASSRRDNPGELFF
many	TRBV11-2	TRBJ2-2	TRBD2	TGTGCCAGCAGCTTATTCCCCCGGACTAGCGGGAGGTACACCGGGGAGCTGTTTTTT	CASSLFPRTSGRYTGELFF
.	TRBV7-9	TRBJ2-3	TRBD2	TGTGCCAGCAGCCGCGTGGGGGGGTCAGGAGATACGCAGTATTTT	CASSRVGGSGDTQYF
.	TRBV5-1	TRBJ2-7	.	TGCGCCAGCAGCTTGGGTTGGAGTCCCTACGAGCAGTACTTC	CASSLGWSPYEQYF
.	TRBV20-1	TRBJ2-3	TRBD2	TGCAGTGCTAGTAAGGACGGGAGGGCCACAGATACGCAGTATTTT	CSASKDGRATDTQYF
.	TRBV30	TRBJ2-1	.	TGTGCCTGGAGTGTTTTGCGGGACTACAATGAGCAGTTCTTC	CAWSVLRDYNEQFF